Below are 13 T cell receptor beta chains sequenced from a single sample in a study of chemoradiotherapy in HPV16-positive cancers (dated by TCRdb to about 2022). Library prep was done by the immunoSEQ multiplex PCR assay. The immuneACCESS repertoire file appears here via TCRdb, limited to in-frame rearrangements. These files lack a portion of the clones; in checked studies, under half of the deficit traces to unresolved V genes, and the cause of the others is not known. The table for this sample lists about 67,000 clones; roughly 86% of them were counted only once. The ten top clones hold 3.5% to 4.5% of the sample. The starting material was blood, obtained from a patient who underwent chemoradiotherapy. The receptors originated from a human donor with HPV-associated anogenital cancer.

The V call is TRBV19, the J call TRBJ1-1, with 8 bases identical to TRBD1. The CDR3 covers 13 residues. Unmatched junction bases numbered 8, after V lost 8 bases and J lost 6 bases. The germline V gene encodes CDR1 LNHDA and CDR2 SQIVND (reference sequence). The CDR3: CASEDRVVAEAFF. DNA for the CDR3: TGTGCCAGTGAGGACAGGGTCGTTGCTGAAGCTTTCTTT.

The rearrangement joins TRBV4-1 to TRBJ2-7; 8 nucleotides agree with TRBD1. Trimming cost V 4 bases and J 0 bases; bases outside gene matches: 5. CDR3 length equals 15 residues. Germline V CDR1 and CDR2: MGHRA, YSYEKL. The chain's CDR3 is CASSLSGTGSYEQYF. DNA for the CDR3: TGCGCCAGCAGCCTCTCCGGGACAGGCTCCTACGAGCAGTACTTC.

The J gene is TRBJ2-7, the V gene TRBV4-2, with 9 bases lining up with TRBD1. Trimming removed 0 bases from V and 4 bases from J; junction bases left unmatched: 7. CDR3 length: 16 residues. Germline V gene lookup returns CDR1 LGHNA and CDR2 YNFKEQ. The DNA for the CDR3 is TGTGCCAGCAGCCAAGATTTGGGACAGGGTAATTACGAGCAGTACTTC. The encoded protein is CASSQDLGQGNYEQYF.

V gene TRBV6-6 combines with J gene TRBJ2-7, with TRBD2 identical over 9 bases. The CDR3 is made up of 15 amino acids. Unmatched junction bases numbered 4, after V lost 2 bases and J lost 2 bases. Germline V gene data show CDR1 as MNHNY and CDR2 as SVGAGI (reference sequence). The CDR3 nucleotides read TGTGCCAGCAGTTACGGGGTAGCGGGAGCCTACGAGCAGTACTTC. This gives the protein CASSYGVAGAYEQYF.

The V call is TRBV7-3, the J call TRBJ2-3; D uncertain. This CDR3 spans 14 amino acids. Germline CDR1 SGHTA, CDR2 FQGTGA. Trimming took off 2 bases at V and 2 bases at J, with 8 bases between the two ends. The CDR3 is CASSLGGPTDTQYF. As DNA, the CDR3 is TGTGCCAGCAGCTTAGGCGGACCCACAGATACGCAGTATTTT.

This clone was recorded a few times. The V gene is TRBV11-2, the J gene TRBJ2-7; 7 nucleotides agree with TRBD1. Germline loops: CDR1 SGHAT, CDR2 FQNNGV. This CDR3 is built from 15 residues. The V gene end was trimmed by 2 bases and the J gene end by 4 bases; junction bases not matched to a gene: 8. In DNA form, the CDR3 reads TGTGCCAGCAGCTTAAGTGGGACAGCATTTTACGAGCAGTACTTC. Amino acids: CASSLSGTAFYEQYF.

The chain employs TRBV28 and TRBJ2-3; D not resolved. The CDR3 is 12 residues long. With 0 bases removed from V and 4 bases from J, the gap between germline ends came to 2 bases. CDR1 MDHEN and CDR2 SYDVKM come from the germline V gene. The CDR3 region is CASSLWPDTQYF. The CDR3 nucleotides read TGTGCCAGCAGTTTATGGCCAGATACGCAGTATTTT.

CDR3 in amino acids: CASKAQLNTEAFF. CDR3 DNA: TGTGCCAGCAAGGCTCAACTCAACACTGAAGCTTTCTTT. J is TRBJ1-1 and V is TRBV2; D uncertain. Germline CDR1 is SNHLY and CDR2 is FYNNEI. V dropped 7 bases and J dropped 2 bases, with 11 bases sitting between them. The CDR3 sequence is 13 residues long.

The chain joins TRBV6-6 to TRBJ2-7; possibly TRBD2 for D (5 bases). The CDR3 runs 12 residues. CDR1 and CDR2 (germline): MNHNY, SVGAGI (reference sequence). Trimming cost V 8 bases and J 3 bases, with 11 bases left between them. The CDR3 here is CASSPAVYEQYF. In DNA form, the CDR3 reads TGTGCCAGCTCCCCAGCGGTCTACGAGCAGTACTTC.

This rearrangement joins TRBV7-9 to TRBJ2-7; 9 positions match TRBD1. The CDR3 is made up of 16 amino acids. Unmatched junction bases numbered 16, after V lost 6 bases and J lost 7 bases. Germline values: CDR1 SEHNR, CDR2 FQNEAQ (reference sequence). The CDR3 nucleotides are TGTGCCAGCAGTTCAGCCACAGGGGGCCCTGATTGGGAGCAGTACTTC. It yields the protein CASSSATGGPDWEQYF.

Remarks on this clone: Being one base from a much bigger clone, this may be a read error. The chain joins TRBV13 to TRBJ2-7; D possibly corresponds to TRBD2 (5 bases). This CDR3 has 13 residues. Between the trimmed V and J ends, which lost 7 bases and 5 bases, there was a span of 15 bases. Germline CDR1 and CDR2: PRHDT and FYEKMQ (reference sequence). CDR3 residues: CASTPGESHEQYF. The CDR3 nucleotides are TGTGCCAGCACCCCTGGGGAGAGCCACGAGCAGTACTTC.

The chain joins TRBV18 to TRBJ1-2, with a tentative D call TRBD1 (5 bases). The CDR3 runs 15 residues. V lost 0 bases to trimming and J lost 2 bases, with 10 bases between them. CDR1 KGHSH and CDR2 LQKENI come from the germline V gene. DNA of the CDR3: TGTGCCAGCTCACCACCCCTTTCAGGGAACTATGGCTACACCTTC. It yields the protein CASSPPLSGNYGYTF.

The chain combines TRBV5-1 with TRBJ2-6, with D possibly matching TRBD2 (6 bases). There are 18 residues in the CDR3. V lost 3 bases to trimming and J lost 0 bases, with 16 bases between them. Looked up from germline, CDR1 is SGHRS and CDR2 is YFSETQ. The CDR3 is CASSSMDYSSSGANVLTF. The CDR3, as DNA: TGCGCCAGCAGCTCGATGGACTACAGTAGCTCTGGGGCCAACGTCCTGACTTTC.